Following are 10 T cell receptor beta chains from one sample sequenced in a study of beta chain features in type 1 diabetes (dated by TCRdb to 2016 to 2019). The library was obtained by the immunoSEQ multiplex PCR assay. The High Capacity cDNA Reverse Transcription Kit was used to reverse transcribe all of the isolated RNA, meaning that expressed TCRB transcripts were what got sequenced. Not all clones reach the TCRdb copy of this immuneACCESS table, which keeps in-frame sequences only. Checked studies attribute under half of the gap to unresolved V genes and leave the rest unexplained. The sample table lists about 150,000 clones, approximately 8.1% of them with a count of one. Almost 0.65% of the sample rests with the top ten. Sequenced: central memory CD4+ T cells from blood. All receptors derive from a man between 18 and 29 years old in good health.

The genes are TRBV7-8 and TRBJ2-7; 8 bases match TRBD1. CDR3 length equals 15 residues. V lost 4 bases, J lost 3 bases, and 8 bases stayed unmatched. Germline V gene data show CDR1 as SGHVS and CDR2 as FQNEAQ. The CDR3 DNA reads as TGTGCCAGCAGCTCGCCGATTACAGGGGGCTACGAGCAGTACTTC. It encodes CASSSPITGGYEQYF.

This clone was counted many times. The chain uses TRBV30 and TRBJ1-1; the match to TRBD1 covers 7 bases. V shed 5 bases and J 4 bases; nucleotides not matched to a gene: 7. From germline, CDR1 is GTSNPN and CDR2 SVGIG (reference sequence). The CDR3 spans 13 residues. Here the CDR3 reads CAWDRAEATEAFF. CDR3 DNA: TGTGCCTGGGACAGGGCCGAGGCCACTGAAGCTTTCTTT.

V usage is TRBV6-4 and J usage is TRBJ2-7, with TRBD1 matching over 10 bases. In germline, CDR1 is MRHNA, CDR2 SNTAGT. V was clipped by 0 bases and J by 6 bases; unmatched bases: 5. The CDR3 is 15 amino acids. The CDR3 sequence: CASSDSRDRGREQYF. CDR3 coding DNA: TGTGCCAGCAGTGACTCGAGGGACAGGGGCCGCGAGCAGTACTTC.

The CDR3 nucleotides read TGTGCCAGCAGCTCATACAGGGGATACGAGCAGTACTTC. Its protein is CASSSYRGYEQYF. V usage is TRBV7-6 and J usage is TRBJ2-7, with TRBD1 identical over 7 bases. The CDR3 sequence is 13 residues long. J was trimmed by 4 bases and V by 4 bases; bases with no gene match: 4. Germline-derived CDR1 and CDR2 are SGHVS and FNYEAQ.

This clone was recorded at least ten times. The chain links TRBV11-2 to TRBJ1-6; maybe TRBD1 (5 bases). The CDR3 extends over 13 amino acids. V was trimmed by 2 bases and J by 13 bases, leaving 12 bases between them. The germline CDR1 and CDR2 sequences are SGHAT and FQNNGV. The CDR3 spells CASSLHEDSPLHF. Here the CDR3 DNA reads TGTGCCAGCAGCTTACATGAAGACAGTCCCCTCCACTTT.

There are a few counts of this clone. The same CDR3 can be traced to other DNA sequences in this sample. V and J are TRBV30 and TRBJ1-5; 7 bases are shared with TRBD1. Germline V CDR1 and CDR2: GTSNPN, SVGIG (reference sequence). The J segment lost 4 bases and the V segment lost 1 base, leaving 4 bases of the junction unmatched. The CDR3 is 14 residues long. The CDR3 here is CAWSGGGGNQPQHF. In DNA form, the CDR3 reads TGTGCCTGGAGTGGAGGGGGCGGGAATCAGCCCCAGCATTTT.

This clone has a handful of counts. The chain recombines TRBV7-9 with TRBJ1-1; D perhaps matches TRBD1 (5 bases). The germline V and J ends were trimmed by 11 bases and 1 base, with 23 bases remaining between them. The germline gives CDR1 SEHNR, CDR2 FQNEAQ (reference sequence). The CDR3 extends over 16 amino acids. This chain's CDR3 is CAVKAGWGRGNTEAFF. In DNA form, the CDR3 reads TGTGCCGTAAAGGCCGGTTGGGGGAGGGGGAACACTGAAGCTTTCTTT.

This clone has a count of ten or more. The rearrangement joins TRBV23-1 to TRBJ1-2, with D tentatively TRBD1 (5 bases). TRBV23-1 is classed as an ORF, of uncertain function. Trimming left V 4 bases short and J 8 bases short, with 11 bases between. CDR3 size: 12 residues. The CDR3 sequence: CASSPQGSGYTF. The CDR3 DNA reads as TGCGCCAGCAGTCCTCAGGGCTCAGGCTACACCTTC.

Only a few counts were recorded for this clone. A junction boundary mismatches the germline segment, possibly from a read error. DNA for the CDR3: TGTGCCAGCAGCTTGCAAGGGACTAGCGCCCGTCGGGGATCAAGGCACTTC. Its protein is CASSLQGTSARRGSRHF. The V call is TRBV2, the J call TRBJ2-7, with 10 bases fitting TRBD2. In germline, CDR1 is SNHLY, CDR2 FYNNEI. CDR3 size: 17 residues.

The rearrangement links TRBV6-5 to TRBJ2-2, with D possibly being TRBD1 (7 bases). Germline V gene sequence: CDR1 MNHEY, CDR2 SVGAGI. The CDR3 has 15 residues. Trimming cost V 4 bases and J 6 bases, with 15 bases left between them. CDR3 DNA sequence: TGTGCCAGCAGTTCTGGCAGGGGGGAATCCGGGGAGCTGTTTTTT. This translates into CASSSGRGESGELFF.